This T cell receptor (beta chain) derives from a study of blood T cell repertoires in COVID-19. Assay: immunoSEQ multiplex PCR; the TCRdb copy retains only in-frame clones and omits some. The top ten hold 5.5% of the sample, which has just over 200,000 clones, less than 85% seen once. The receptor was derived from a woman in her 70s with acute or convalescent COVID-19. The sample taken for sequencing was peripheral blood.

The CDR3 loop reads CASNLPGQGNEQYF. CDR3 DNA: TGTGCCAGCAACCTTCCGGGACAGGGGAACGAGCAGTACTTC. The gene calls are TRBV7-8 and TRBJ2-7, with 10 positions matching TRBD1. The germline V gene encodes CDR1 SGHVS and CDR2 FQNEAQ. CDR3 size: 14 residues. V trimming: 7 bases; J trimming: 5 bases; junction bases outside the gene matches: 8.